Listed here is a single TCR beta chain. Its antigen is currently unknown. Treatment in this sample: approximately 11-day PBMC culture with coronavirus spike peptide pools or control peptides (ViraFEST assay). Wells that each held around 2 million PBMCs were cultured with roughly 9.8 IU/ml IL-2 and about 10 ug/ml peptide pools. A negative selection step was used to isolate CD4+ T cells once culture had run for 10 to 11 days. The data derive from a study of vaccination and CD4 T cells after COVID-19. Overall study context: The authors used overlapping spike peptides from SARS-CoV-2, HCoV-NL63, HCoV-OC43 and HCoV-229E to stimulate cells.

Sequencing of cultured CD4+ T cell DNA used the Oncomine TCR Beta short-read assay. TCRdb re-analysed the PCR reads in MiXCR, keeping a single row per CDR3 protein. The sample carries about 12,000 distinct CDR3 sequences, about 45% recorded once. The sequencing sample was made of CD4+ T cells from blood, cultured in vitro. The sequence was obtained from a human donor who had recovered from COVID-19.

DNA for the CDR3: TGTGCCTGGGATCAACAAGAGACCCAGTACTTC. It is translated as CAWDQQETQYF. The chain couples TRBV30 to TRBJ2-5; D is unclear. CDR1 is GTSNPN, CDR2 SVGIG, per germline (reference sequence). This CDR3 has 11 amino acids. V lost 5 bases and J 2 bases, leaving 6 bases between the germline ends.